These 15 T cell receptor beta chains share one sample of origin, sequenced in a study of CD8 T cells in ankylosing spondylitis (dated by TCRdb to about 2017). Here is what the overall study found, with its caveats: Blood from ankylosing spondylitis patients appeared to be characterized by a TCR beta motif composed of several highly homologous amino acid variants.

No cognate antigen is known for these TCRs. Libraries were built with 5' RACE. The instrument was an Illumina HiSeq 2500. The public reads were reprocessed in TCRdb via fastp at Q25 and MiXCR, keeping in-frame beta chains. Each record represents a unique CDR3 protein, reported with the most common genes and DNA among its rows. This sample comprises roughly 370,000 distinct CDR3 sequences, around 24% of them detected only once. The top ten hold approximately 15% of the sample. The sequencing input was blood, either unsorted or a sorted T cell fraction (not recorded which). These TCRs come from a male donor with ankylosing spondylitis.

This clonotype was seen only a few times. The V and J genes are TRBV9 and TRBJ2-2; D might be TRBD1 (6 bases). Germline values: CDR1 SGDLS, CDR2 YYNGEE. V dropped 0 bases and J dropped 4 bases, with 10 bases sitting between them. The CDR3 runs 15 residues. The CDR3, as DNA: TGTGCCAGCAGCGTAGCCACAGGGTCCACCGGGGAGCTGTTTTTT. Protein product: CASSVATGSTGELFF. Full variable domain (outside the CDR3, taken from reference TRBV9 and TRBJ2-2): DSGVTQTPKHLITATGQRVTLRCSPRSGDLSVYWYQQSLDQGLQFLIQYYNGEERAKGNILERFSAQQFPDLHSELNLSSLELGDSALYFCASSVATGSTGELFFGEGSRLTVL.

Only a few counts were recorded for this clonotype. The chain carries TRBV20-1 and TRBJ2-1; 9 bases agree with TRBD1. The CDR3 is 16 residues long. Germline V CDR1 and CDR2: DFQATT, SNEGSKA (reference sequence). Trimming took 0 bases from V and 6 from J; bases not matched to a gene: 9. This CDR3 reads CSARDPGQGLRNEQFF. CDR3 bases: TGCAGTGCTAGAGATCCCGGACAGGGGCTCCGCAATGAGCAGTTCTTC.

This clonotype turned up a few times. The chain is built from TRBV12-3 or TRBV12-4 and TRBJ2-7; 9 bases fit TRBD1. CDR3 length: 15 residues. The junction had 8 bases not matched to a gene; V was cut back by 4 bases and J by 4 bases. CDR3 protein: CASSSPGGQGYEQYF. The CDR3 nucleotides are TGTGCCAGCAGTTCACCCGGGGGACAGGGATACGAGCAGTACTTC.

The chain recombines TRBV20-1 with TRBJ2-1, with 9 bases that match TRBD2. The CDR3 is 12 amino acids. CDR1 and CDR2 from the germline V gene are DFQATT and SNEGSKA (reference sequence). V lost 2 bases, J lost 9 bases, and 2 bases stayed unmatched. The CDR3 region is CSARKAGGEQFF. CDR3 bases: TGCAGTGCTAGAAAAGCGGGAGGTGAGCAGTTCTTC.

This clonotype has just a few counts. The chain is built from TRBV6-1 and TRBJ2-7; a possible D gene is TRBD2 (5 bases). The V gene lost 6 bases and the J gene lost 6 bases, with 15 bases spanning the gap. The CDR3 is 13 amino acids. Germline CDR1 reads MNHNS; CDR2 reads SASEGT. The CDR3 protein is CASSLRTRGEQYF. The CDR3 bases are TGTGCCAGCAGCCTGAGGACCCGGGGCGAGCAGTACTTC.

This clonotype has a handful of counts. The chain has TRBV5-6 and TRBJ2-3; no firm D call. Deletions cut 1 base from V and 5 bases from J, with 14 bases between. The germline V gene has CDR1 SGHDT and CDR2 YYEEEE. This CDR3 has 15 residues. CDR3: CASSLFLPTGDTQYF. DNA for the CDR3: TGTGCCAGCAGCTTGTTTCTCCCGACGGGAGATACGCAGTATTTT.

This clonotype was picked up a small number of times. The chain uses TRBV2 and TRBJ2-7; D is perhaps TRBD1 (6 bases). Germline CDR1 is SNHLY and CDR2 is FYNNEI. V lost 7 bases to trimming and J lost 4 bases, with 14 bases between them. The CDR3 spans 13 residues. The CDR3 protein is CASTVDRTYEQYF. The CDR3 DNA is TGTGCCAGCACGGTGGACAGAACTTACGAGCAGTACTTC. The entire variable domain, with the rest obtained from reference TRBV2 and TRBJ2-7, is as follows: EPEVTQTPSHQVTQMGQEVILRCVPISNHLYFYWYRQILGQKVEFLVSFYNNEISEKSEIFDDQFSVERPDGSNFTLKIRSTKLEDSAMYFCASTVDRTYEQYFGPGTRLTVT.

V usage is TRBV6-2 or TRBV6-3 and J usage is TRBJ2-3; no clear D. This CDR3 comprises 17 residues. CDR1 and CDR2 from the germline V gene are MNHEY and SVGEGT. Trimming removed 2 bases at V and 1 base at J, with 16 bases between. CDR3 sequence reads: CASSYAQPGRGTDTQYF. The CDR3 DNA follows: TGTGCCAGCAGTTACGCCCAGCCCGGCCGAGGCACAGATACGCAGTATTTT.

This clonotype was seen a handful of times. V usage is TRBV28 and J usage is TRBJ1-1; TRBD1 agrees at 7 bases. Germline loops: CDR1 MDHEN, CDR2 SYDVKM. The CDR3 runs 13 residues. J lost 10 bases, V lost 8 bases, and 13 bases had no gene match. For the CDR3, the DNA is TGTGCCAGCTCCCCCCGTACCACAGGGGTAGCTTTCTTT. It codes for CASSPRTTGVAFF.

This clonotype was detected a few times. V is TRBV19 and J is TRBJ2-7; 14 bases are a match to TRBD2. The CDR3 consists of 15 residues. Looked up from germline, CDR1 is LNHDA and CDR2 is SQIVND (reference sequence). V lost 5 bases, J lost 2 bases, and 2 bases stayed unmatched. CDR3 DNA sequence: TGTGCCAGTAGTCAGACTAGCGGGAGGGCCTACGAGCAGTACTTC. Amino acids: CASSQTSGRAYEQYF.

This chain uses TRBV7-2 with TRBJ2-1; TRBD2 agrees at 7 bases. CDR1 and CDR2 from the germline V gene are SGHTA and FQGNSA. V shed 1 base, J shed 4 bases, and the junction held 7 bases outside the gene matches. This CDR3 has 16 amino acids. CDR3 loop: CASSLDPSGRYNEQFF. CDR3 in DNA: TGTGCCAGCAGCTTAGACCCTAGCGGCCGATACAATGAGCAGTTCTTC.

This clonotype was detected only a few times. The gene calls are TRBV4-2 and TRBJ2-5; D is unresolved. V was trimmed by 5 bases and J by 5 bases, leaving 9 bases between them. The CDR3 consists of 12 residues. The germline V gene encodes CDR1 LGHNA and CDR2 YNFKEQ. CDR3 sequence (DNA): TGTGCCAGCAGCTCGTTTATCGAGACCCAGTACTTC. It yields the protein CASSSFIETQYF.

The V and J genes are TRBV6-5 and TRBJ2-7; 11 nucleotides agree with TRBD2. V was clipped by 1 base and J by 1 base; unmatched bases: 9. Germline V CDR1 and CDR2: MNHEY, SVGAGI. This CDR3 has 18 residues. CDR3: CASSYWTDLAGGSYEQYF. The CDR3 DNA reads as TGTGCCAGCAGTTACTGGACAGACCTAGCGGGGGGTTCCTACGAGCAGTACTTC.

The chain combines TRBV10-3 with TRBJ2-7, with 11 bases identical to TRBD1. CDR1 and CDR2 from the germline V gene are ENHRY and SYGVKD. The ends lost 2 bases at V and 4 bases at J; junction bases unmatched: 4. This CDR3 spans 15 amino acids. The CDR3 protein is CAISEGQGAPYEQYF. The CDR3 DNA follows: TGTGCCATCAGTGAGGGACAGGGGGCTCCTTACGAGCAGTACTTC.

The CDR3, as DNA: TGCGCCAGCAGCCAAAGAATTGGCAGGGGGGTGATCGACACTGAAGCTTTCTTT. This codes for CASSQRIGRGVIDTEAFF. The V call is TRBV4-3, the J call TRBJ1-1; the match to TRBD1 covers 7 bases. J gave up 3 bases and V 2 bases, and 15 bases lay outside the gene matches. The CDR3 sequence is 18 residues long. The germline gives CDR1 LGHNA, CDR2 YSLEER.